Presented here are 27 T cell receptor beta chains from one specimen sequenced in a study of blood T cells in healthy people across ages. Using a J-beta primer mix together with a sample-barcoded 5' primer, a second PCR was run for roughly 7 to 11 cycles. TCRdb redid the calling of the 5' RACE reads with MiXCR, one entry per CDR3 protein. The data show over 600,000 distinct CDR3 sequences, roughly 56% seen once. Source material: blood. The receptors originated from a man aged 35-49 years in good health.

Worth noting for this clonotype: A read error may produce the germline difference seen at one junction end. This chain uses TRBV5-1 with TRBJ2-6; D tentatively reads TRBD1 or TRBD2 (5 bases each). This CDR3 contains 15 residues. Germline lookup yields CDR1 SGHRS and CDR2 YFSETQ. The CDR3 loop is CASKRALSGANGLTF. In DNA, the CDR3 is TGCGCCAGCAAGAGGGCACTCTCTGGGGCCAACGGCCTGACTTTC.

This rearrangement joins TRBV20-1 to TRBJ2-7; the D gene could be TRBD1 or TRBD2 (6 bases each). This CDR3 has 15 amino acids. Germline values: CDR1 DFQATT, CDR2 SNEGSKA (reference sequence). V lost 1 base and J 4 bases, leaving 17 bases between the germline ends. In nucleotides, the CDR3 is TGCAGTGCTAGAGGAGGGGGGAGTAACCTATACGAGCAGTACTTC. This encodes CSARGGGSNLYEQYF.

The chain combines TRBV6-1 with TRBJ1-2, with 7 bases fitting TRBD1. Trimming took 6 bases from V and 8 from J; bases not matched to a gene: 18. The CDR3 length is 16 residues. Germline lookup yields CDR1 MNHNS and CDR2 SASEGT. DNA of the CDR3: TGTGCCAGCAGGGACCGGGTAGGGGGCAGGTTGGACGGCTACACCTTC. Translated: CASRDRVGGRLDGYTF.

J is TRBJ1-1 and V is TRBV2; the D is unclear. V gave up 5 bases and J gave up 3 bases, with 13 bases separating them. Per germline, CDR1 SNHLY and CDR2 FYNNEI. This CDR3 is 14 amino acids long. The CDR3 spells CASSPNLADTEAFF. CDR3 bases: TGTGCCAGCAGTCCTAACCTTGCGGACACTGAAGCTTTCTTT.

The rearrangement links TRBV29-1 to TRBJ2-3; TRBD2 is a possible D gene (6 bases). The CDR3 sequence is 13 residues long. Germline V gene sequence: CDR1 SQVTM, CDR2 ANQGSEA. V was pared by 7 bases and J by 1 base, with 12 bases between. The CDR3 region has the DNA TGCAGCGAACAGGCGGGACGCACAGATACGCAGTATTTT. Its translation is CSEQAGRTDTQYF.

This clonotype was observed a few times. The chain employs TRBV4-1 and TRBJ2-5; a weak D match, TRBD1 (6 bases). Per germline, CDR1 MGHRA and CDR2 YSYEKL. CDR3 length equals 15 residues. V lost 0 bases and J 0 bases, leaving 8 bases between the germline ends. For the CDR3, the DNA is TGCGCCAGCAGCCAAGATCAGGGGTACCAAGAGACCCAGTACTTC. The encoded protein is CASSQDQGYQETQYF.

The chain has TRBV29-1 and TRBJ2-7, with D unclear. The germline V gene encodes CDR1 SQVTM and CDR2 ANQGSEA. The CDR3 consists of 12 residues. V lost 3 bases, J lost 1 base, and 7 bases lay in between. The CDR3 spells CSVEISSYEQYF. As DNA, the CDR3 is TGCAGCGTTGAGATCTCGTCCTACGAGCAGTACTTC.

V usage is TRBV20-1 and J usage is TRBJ2-1; unclear D gene. This CDR3 spans 12 amino acids. Trimming stripped 3 bases from V and 10 bases from J, with 13 bases between. Per germline, CDR1 DFQATT and CDR2 SNEGSKA (reference sequence). Here the CDR3 reads CSARFITREQFF. The CDR3 DNA reads as TGCAGTGCTAGGTTTATCACCAGGGAGCAGTTCTTC.

This rearrangement joins TRBV28 to TRBJ2-7, with D perhaps matching TRBD1 or TRBD2 (5 bases each). The J call is uncertain, as TRBJ2-1 better fits the DNA end. Germline V gene lookup returns CDR1 MDHEN and CDR2 SYDVKM. There are 17 residues in the CDR3. CDR3 nucleotide sequence: TGTGCCAGCAGTTCCGTGACGGGGCTTGGAGGCTACAATGAGCAGTTCTTC. This sequence encodes CASSSVTGLGGYNEQFF.

This clonotype was detected a few times. DNA of the CDR3: TGTGCCAGCTCACCACCCCCCTACGAGCAGTACTTC. This gives the protein CASSPPPYEQYF. This chain connects TRBV18 to TRBJ2-7; D remains ambiguous. V lost 0 bases and J lost 2, with 2 bases in between. This CDR3 has 12 residues. Germline V lookup: CDR1 KGHSH, CDR2 LQKENI.

The chain links TRBV18 to TRBJ2-1; D is possibly TRBD2 (7 bases). Trimming removed 3 bases from V and 6 bases from J, with 15 bases in between. The CDR3 extends over 15 amino acids. CDR1 is KGHSH and CDR2 is LQKENI in the germline V gene. The CDR3 sequence is CASSPGGGVGNEQFF. In nucleotides, the CDR3 is TGTGCCAGCTCACCTGGAGGGGGGGTAGGCAATGAGCAGTTCTTC.

The gene calls are TRBV7-2 and TRBJ2-3, with D unclear. The CDR3 covers 15 residues. The V end lost 1 base, the J end lost 3 bases, and 11 bases lay between the germline ends. Germline V gene data show CDR1 as SGHTA and CDR2 as FQGNSA. CDR3 loop: CASSLVGVGTDTQYF. The DNA for the CDR3 is TGTGCCAGCAGCTTAGTTGGGGTTGGGACAGATACGCAGTATTTT.

To note about this clonotype: At one boundary the junction diverges from the germline segment, which might be a read error. The rearrangement uses TRBV27 and TRBJ2-3; 10 nucleotides align to TRBD2. Per germline, CDR1 MNHEY and CDR2 SMNVEV (reference sequence). The CDR3 sequence is 16 residues long. The CDR3 DNA reads TGTGCCTGCAGTTGGCTAGCGGGGGCCCGCACAGATACGCAGTATTTT. Translation: CACSWLAGARTDTQYF.

This clonotype was detected many times. V and J are TRBV6-2 or TRBV6-3 and TRBJ2-5; D is ambiguous. Germline assignment: CDR1 MNHEY and CDR2 SVGEGT. Trimming cost V 6 bases and J 5 bases, with 13 bases left between them. This CDR3 is built from 13 residues. CDR3 loop: CASSYVGRETQYF. Here the CDR3 DNA reads TGTGCCAGCAGCTACGTGGGCCGGGAGACCCAGTACTTC.

This clonotype has just a few counts. The V gene is TRBV20-1, the J gene TRBJ2-5; D gene uncertain. Trimming left V 2 bases short and J 2 bases short, with 12 bases between. Germline CDR1 DFQATT, CDR2 SNEGSKA (reference sequence). The CDR3 has 14 residues. CDR3 bases: TGCAGTGCTAGACGAGGTTCCTATCAAGAGACCCAGTACTTC. Its protein product is CSARRGSYQETQYF.

The chain has TRBV12-3 or TRBV12-4 and TRBJ2-5; D uncertain. This CDR3 spans 14 amino acids. V dropped 3 bases and J dropped 5 bases, with 13 bases sitting between them. The CDR3 region is CASSLVGSRETQYF. The CDR3 DNA is TGTGCCAGCAGTTTGGTTGGCTCCCGTGAGACCCAGTACTTC.

This chain connects TRBV28 to TRBJ2-1; D call uncertain. Germline V gene data show CDR1 as MDHEN and CDR2 as SYDVKM. V was shortened by 5 bases and J by 1 base, with 9 bases between the two germline ends. The CDR3 covers 14 residues. This CDR3 is CASSPFTSYNEQFF. In DNA, the CDR3 is TGTGCCAGCAGTCCCTTCACTTCCTACAATGAGCAGTTCTTC.

V and J are TRBV6-4 and TRBJ1-2; a possible D gene is TRBD1 (5 bases). V dropped 7 bases and J dropped 1 base, with 19 bases sitting between them. There are 16 residues in the CDR3. CDR1 and CDR2 from the germline V gene are MRHNA and SNTAGT. As DNA, the CDR3 is TGTGCCAGCATCAGCAGGGAGGAATCCAATAACTATGGCTACACCTTC. Encoded protein: CASISREESNNYGYTF.

The chain combines TRBV28 with TRBJ1-1; maybe TRBD1 (5 bases). The V end was cut by 10 bases, the J end by 10 bases, with 16 bases between. Germline V lookup: CDR1 MDHEN, CDR2 SYDVKM. The CDR3 consists of 11 residues. CDR3 residues: CATSLSRAAFF. The CDR3 nucleotides read TGTGCCACTTCTTTGAGCAGGGCAGCTTTCTTT.

This clonotype was recorded a few times. The chain has TRBV5-4 and TRBJ2-2; 7 bases agree with TRBD2. CDR1 is SGHNT and CDR2 is YYREEE in the germline V gene (reference sequence). The CDR3 loop spans 16 amino acids. V dropped 6 bases and J dropped 2; count of bases not matched to a gene: 10. In nucleotides, the CDR3 is TGTGCCAGCACCCTTGGGGCTAGCGGAAACACCGGGGAGCTGTTTTTT. Amino acid sequence: CASTLGASGNTGELFF. Looking up the rest from reference TRBV5-4 and TRBJ2-2 gives the full variable domain: ETGVTQSPTHLIKTRGQQVTLRCSSQSGHNTVSWYQQALGQGPQFIFQYYREEENGRGNFPPRFSGLQFPNYSSELNVNALELDDSALYLCASTLGASGNTGELFFGEGSRLTVL.

J is TRBJ2-4 and V is TRBV7-2; 8 bases fit TRBD1. The J call may be mistaken, given a closer DNA end match to TRBJ2-5. The germline V gene encodes CDR1 SGHTA and CDR2 FQGNSA. CDR3 length: 14 amino acids. The CDR3 is CASSADRGSETQYF. The DNA for the CDR3 is TGTGCCAGCAGCGCCGACAGGGGATCAGAGACCCAGTACTTC.

In its sample, this clonotype was seen once. The chain combines TRBV25-1 with TRBJ2-1, with TRBD1 as a possible D gene (5 bases). Trimming removed 4 bases from V and 8 bases from J, with 15 bases in between. CDR3 length: 14 residues. Looked up from germline, CDR1 is MGHDK and CDR2 is SYGVNS. CDR3 coding DNA: TGTGCCAGCAGTGCCACCTCAGGGTACGATGAGCAGTTCTTC. It translates to CASSATSGYDEQFF.

The J gene is TRBJ2-1, the V gene TRBV30; D tentatively reads TRBD1 or TRBD2 (5 bases each). The V end was cut by 5 bases, the J end by 11 bases, with 19 bases between. CDR1 GTSNPN and CDR2 SVGIG come from the germline V gene (reference sequence). CDR3 length equals 13 residues. DNA for the CDR3: TGTGCCTGGGGGGTAGGACAATCGGGGAAGCAGTTCTTC. Encoded protein: CAWGVGQSGKQFF. The complete variable domain, with remaining parts taken from reference TRBV30 and TRBJ2-1, reads SQTIHQWPATLVQPVGSPLSLECTVEGTSNPNLYWYRQAAGRGLQLLFYSVGIGQISSEVPQNLSASRPQDRQFILSSKKLLLSDSGFYLCAWGVGQSGKQFFGPGTRLTVL.

The V call is TRBV5-6, the J call TRBJ2-7; 11 bases line up with TRBD1. Germline V gene data show CDR1 as SGHDT and CDR2 as YYEEEE. Trimming removed 4 bases from V and 7 bases from J; junction bases left unmatched: 7. This CDR3 has 14 amino acids. The CDR3 region is CASSTGTGGREQYF. In nucleotides, the CDR3 is TGTGCCAGCAGCACCGGGACAGGGGGGAGGGAGCAGTACTTC.

The chain joins TRBV5-1 to TRBJ2-5, with D maybe TRBD2 (5 bases). This CDR3 has 17 residues. V was cut by 0 bases and J by 0 bases, with 15 bases left in between. Looked up from germline, CDR1 is SGHRS and CDR2 is YFSETQ. The CDR3 coding sequence is TGCGCCAGCAGCTTGGCTGTGGGAGTTAGCTACCAAGAGACCCAGTACTTC. Translated: CASSLAVGVSYQETQYF.

V usage is TRBV27 and J usage is TRBJ2-7; 9 positions agree with TRBD2. The CDR3 loop spans 16 amino acids. Germline values: CDR1 MNHEY, CDR2 SMNVEV (reference sequence). After removal of 5 bases from V and 3 bases from J, the junction contained 11 bases not matched to a gene. CDR3 sequence (DNA): TGTGCCAGCAGTCCGACCGGGCTAGCGGGAATCTACGAGCAGTACTTC. Translated, it gives CASSPTGLAGIYEQYF.

The chain carries TRBV27 and TRBJ2-4; tentatively, D is TRBD1 (6 bases). The DNA end is a closer match to TRBJ2-7, so the J assignment may be wrong. The CDR3 totals 15 residues. CDR1 MNHEY and CDR2 SMNVEV come from the germline V gene (reference sequence). CDR3 sequence: CASSLSQGRLYEQYF. The CDR3 nucleotides are TGTGCCAGCAGTTTATCTCAGGGGCGCTTGTACGAGCAGTACTTC.